A single sample is the source of the 14 T cell receptor beta chains below, sequenced in a study of cytomegalovirus exposure and HLA in healthy donors. PCR primers comprised 60 Vbeta and 13 Jbeta primers. Data came from immunoSEQ multiplex PCR; TCRdb stores just in-frame clones and leaves some out. The sample contains 75,000 to 95,000 clones, over 60% of which appear only once. Sequencing input: PBMCs. These receptors were taken from a man aged 25 to 40 in good health and CMV-seronegative.

The V gene is TRBV5-1, the J gene TRBJ2-5; D is ambiguous. The last part of the DNA fits TRBJ2-7 better; the J call may be wrong. The germline V gene encodes CDR1 SGHRS and CDR2 YFSETQ. The CDR3 contains 12 residues. CDR3: CASSEPTYEQYF. CDR3 in DNA: TGCGCCAGCAGCGAGCCTACCTACGAGCAGTACTTC.

The rearrangement uses TRBV7-9 and TRBJ2-7, with 8 positions matching TRBD1. Germline CDR1 SEHNR, CDR2 FQNEAQ (reference sequence). The CDR3 is made up of 13 amino acids. Unmatched junction bases numbered 12, after V lost 5 bases and J lost 12 bases. CDR3 DNA: TGTGCCAGCAGCCGAGAAGCAGGGGGCAGTCGGTACTTC. It codes for CASSREAGGSRYF.

J is TRBJ2-1 and V is TRBV6-1; 14 nucleotides agree with TRBD2. Germline trimming cut 4 bases from V and 2 bases from J; bases unmatched to any gene: 1. There are 16 residues in the CDR3. Germline CDR1 is MNHNS and CDR2 is SASEGT. The CDR3 spells CASSGLAGGPYNEQFF. For the CDR3, the DNA is TGTGCCAGCAGTGGACTAGCGGGGGGGCCCTACAATGAGCAGTTCTTC.

This chain uses TRBV6-5 with TRBJ1-1, with 7 bases that match TRBD1. The trim removed 6 bases at V and 1 base at J, leaving 8 bases unmatched. Germline-derived CDR1 and CDR2 are MNHEY and SVGAGI. The CDR3 has 15 residues. The CDR3 sequence is CASSFRPGGNTEAFF. The CDR3 DNA reads as TGTGCCAGCAGCTTTCGTCCAGGGGGGAACACTGAAGCTTTCTTT.

This rearrangement joins TRBV4-3 to TRBJ2-2; a weak D match, TRBD2 (6 bases). This CDR3 has 16 amino acids. Looked up from germline, CDR1 is LGHNA and CDR2 is YSLEER. The ends were cut back, 3 bases at V and 2 bases at J, with 13 bases in the middle. Here the CDR3 DNA reads TGCGCCAGCAGCCAGGGATTAGGACTAAACACCGGGGAGCTGTTTTTT. Translation gives CASSQGLGLNTGELFF.

The rearrangement uses TRBV7-3 and TRBJ1-2; a weak D match, TRBD1 (5 bases). CDR1 and CDR2 (germline): SGHTA, FQGTGA. The CDR3 is 16 amino acids. The V end was cut by 5 bases, the J end by 0 bases, with 16 bases between. CDR3 sequence reads: CASSPGTGRTNYGYTF. In DNA form, the CDR3 reads TGTGCCAGCAGCCCCGGGACCGGGAGAACTAACTATGGCTACACCTTC. Combining the CDR3 with reference TRBV7-3 and TRBJ1-2 gives the whole variable domain GAGVSQTPSNKVTEKGKYVELRCDPISGHTALYWYRQSLGQGPEFLIYFQGTGAADDSGLPNDRFFAVRPEGSVSTLKIQRTERGDSAVYLCASSPGTGRTNYGYTFGSGTRLTVV.

V and J are TRBV5-1 and TRBJ1-3, with 7 nucleotides matching TRBD1. CDR1 SGHRS and CDR2 YFSETQ come from the germline V gene. The CDR3 has 13 amino acids. V lost 3 bases and J lost 13; bases outside the gene matches: 10. The CDR3, as DNA: TGCGCCAGCAGCTCATCACCCGGGACAGAGATATATTTT. Translating it yields CASSSSPGTEIYF.

A remark on this clone: The junction departs from the called germline gene at one end, perhaps through a read error. The V gene is TRBV18, the J gene TRBJ2-5, with D maybe TRBD2 (5 bases). The CDR3 runs to 16 residues. Germline lookup yields CDR1 KGHSH and CDR2 LQKENI. The CDR3 DNA reads TGTGCCAGCTCACCAGGAGCGGCCCTCGGGGTAGAGGCCCAGTACTTC. Translation: CASSPGAALGVEAQYF.

The chain has TRBV2 and TRBJ2-7; D possibly corresponds to TRBD1 (5 bases). This CDR3 has 12 amino acids. The V end lost 6 bases, the J end lost 3 bases, and 9 bases lay between the germline ends. Germline CDR1 and CDR2: SNHLY and FYNNEI. CDR3 coding DNA: TGTGCCAGCAGCAACACAGGCTACGAGCAGTACTTC. Translation gives CASSNTGYEQYF.

The sample holds a few counts of this clone. The chain carries TRBV29-1 and TRBJ2-5; D not certain. The germline V gene encodes CDR1 SQVTM and CDR2 ANQGSEA. Trimming cost V 0 bases and J 1 base, with 18 bases left between them. The CDR3 consists of 17 residues. Here the CDR3 reads CSVEEGYGLWAQETQYF. CDR3 DNA sequence: TGCAGCGTTGAAGAGGGCTATGGTCTTTGGGCCCAAGAGACCCAGTACTTC.

J is TRBJ1-2 and V is TRBV7-2; D gene ambiguous. Germline CDR1 reads SGHTA; CDR2 reads FQGNSA. V was pared by 1 base and J by 4 bases, with 10 bases between. The CDR3 runs to 14 residues. CDR3 bases: TGTGCCAGCAGCTTAGGGAGATCGAGCTATGGCTACACCTTC. It yields the protein CASSLGRSSYGYTF.

The chain couples TRBV4-3 to TRBJ1-2, with TRBD1 matching over 10 bases. The CDR3 consists of 14 residues. V trimming: 0 bases; J trimming: 7 bases; junction bases outside the gene matches: 2. Germline-derived CDR1 and CDR2 are LGHNA and YSLEER. CDR3 nucleotide sequence: TGCGCCAGCAGCCAAGAGGGACAGGGGTCTGGCTACACCTTC. Translating it yields CASSQEGQGSGYTF.

The chain carries TRBV5-1 and TRBJ2-7, with D maybe TRBD2 (6 bases). Trimming took 0 bases from V and 5 from J, leaving 12 bases between them. The CDR3 is 14 amino acids. Germline CDR1 is SGHRS and CDR2 is YFSETQ. DNA for the CDR3: TGCGCCAGCAGCTTGGGACTGCCGGGGGACGAGCAGTACTTC. It yields the protein CASSLGLPGDEQYF.

This sequence joins TRBV5-1 and TRBJ2-7; 11 positions agree with TRBD1. The CDR3 covers 15 residues. Trimming removed 0 bases from V and 2 bases from J; junction bases left unmatched: 1. The germline V gene encodes CDR1 SGHRS and CDR2 YFSETQ. The CDR3 loop reads CASSLGGQGAYEQYF. CDR3 coding DNA: TGCGCCAGCAGCTTGGGGGGACAGGGGGCCTACGAGCAGTACTTC. The full variable domain, its missing parts supplied by reference TRBV5-1 and TRBJ2-7, is KAGVTQTPRYLIKTRGQQVTLSCSPISGHRSVSWYQQTPGQGLQFLFEYFSETQRNKGNFPGRFSGRQFSNSRSEMNVSTLELGDSALYLCASSLGGQGAYEQYFGPGTRLTVT.